This T cell receptor (beta chain) was retrieved from a study of T-cell reconstitution after alpha-beta-depleted transplantation in children. Overall study results and limits: Counts and diversity of T cells one year after transplant came mostly from newly produced T cells. The high TCRbeta diversity at day 60 in some patients came from surviving recipient T cells and thymic progenitors. Reportedly, roughly two months post-transplant, alpha-beta T cells arose from several hundred expanded graft clones.

This clonotype was seen a few times. Its antigen remains unidentified. Construction of the TCRbeta library involved unique molecular identifiers. TCRdb processed the PCR reads anew with MiXCR; each CDR3 protein has one entry. This sample yields about 600,000 distinct CDR3 sequences, of which 13% are seen a single time; 2.2% belongs to the top ten. This TCR derives from a male patient younger than 18 who had a stem cell transplant for acute myeloid leukemia, so the T cells may come from the graft donor. The specimen comprised PBMCs, mostly from graft donor cells, sampled 360 days after TCRalphabeta/CD19-depleted stem cell transplant.

CDR3 in DNA: TGTGCCAGCAGTTACAGCTGGGGGGGCGGCGACGAGCAGTACTTC. The encoded protein is CASSYSWGGGDEQYF. The gene calls are TRBV6-5 and TRBJ2-7; tentative D call: TRBD2 (7 bases). V dropped 2 bases and J dropped 5 bases, with 16 bases sitting between them. The CDR3 is 15 residues long. The germline CDR1 and CDR2 sequences are MNHEY and SVGAGI.